This TCR beta chain originates from a study of regulatory T cells in long-lasting Graves disease. Specified time point: persistent/refractory GD, antithyroid drugs over 5 years with positive TRAb. Researchers made the TCR library from RNA that was extracted from PBMCs. Arm-PCR of CDR3 regions and iRepertoire HTBI primers were used to build TCR beta libraries. Via MiXCR, TCRdb re-called the multiplex PCR reads, giving one row per CDR3 protein. Of roughly 500,000 distinct CDR3 sequences in the sample, about a fifth were seen once. The CDR3 length is 12 residues. Germline V gives CDR1 GTSNPN, CDR2 SVGIG (reference sequence). Trimming pared 4 bases from V and 6 bases from J, leaving 9 bases between.

The source material was peripheral blood mononuclear cells (PBMCs), sampled when the disease was refractory, from a patient treated with antithyroid drugs. The receptor comes from a female donor with Graves disease. The chain combines TRBV30 with TRBJ2-2; no clear D gene. DNA of the CDR3: TGTGCCTGGACTGTTACGGCCGGGGAGCTGTTTTTT. It specifies CAWTVTAGELFF. Combining the CDR3 with reference TRBV30 and TRBJ2-2 gives the whole variable domain SQTIHQWPATLVQPVGSPLSLECTVEGTSNPNLYWYRQAAGRGLQLLFYSVGIGQISSEVPQNLSASRPQDRQFILSSKKLLLSDSGFYLCAWTVTAGELFFGEGSRLTVL.